The sequence of this TCR beta chain was determined in a study of T cells in Graves' hyperthyroidism and ophthalmopathy (dated 2019 in TCRdb). At the level of the whole study: Peripheral blood was collected at initial diagnosis, before any treatment. After sampling, hyperthyroidism patients received methimazole starting at 30 mg daily, and ophthalmopathy patients received high-dose intravenous methylprednisolone. Thyroid tissue and blood T-cell repertoires from about six Graves' hyperthyroidism patients were also compared in the study. TCR Vbeta CDR3 sequencing of fewer than 150 peripheral blood samples (roughly 43 ophthalmopathy, about 80 hyperthyroidism and approximately 17 progressor patients) is reported in the paper. Prospective prediction of ophthalmopathy was tested in an independent validation cohort of some 19 hyperthyroidism patients and around 16 patients who later progressed to ophthalmopathy. The approximately 100 discovery patients were divided at random into training and test sets in a 7:3 ratio. To identify TCR V-J signatures that set the groups apart, the researchers used a discovery cohort of more than 95 patients, made up of around 42 with Graves' ophthalmopathy and some 56 with stable Graves' hyperthyroidism.

Moderately to severely active disease, a Clinical Activity Score of at least 3, a NOSPECS grade of at least 4, and a duration under 3 months were present in ophthalmopathy patients. Patients with uncontrolled infections, other autoimmune diseases, pregnancy or lactation were excluded. Clinical symptoms, serum thyroxine and TRAb, thyroid ultrasound, and orbital computed tomography formed the basis for the diagnoses. Ficoll-Paque density gradient centrifugation was used to isolate PBMCs from under 11 ml of fresh peripheral blood. Total RNA was extracted using Trizol reagent, and RNA quality was assessed on an Agilent 2100 Bioanalyzer. The TCR beta CDR3 regions were amplified from RNA transcripts. The TCR CDR3 was subjected to a first round of RT-PCR using the HTBI primer set and the Qiagen OneStep RT-PCR kit. Libraries were constructed in a second round of multiplex PCR, after which size selection and purification were performed. Libraries were sequenced paired-end with 100 bp reads on an Illumina HiSeq2000. The source study handled its data this way. Raw data were processed with SOAPnuke, discarding reads with adapters, uncalled bases, mean Phred below 15, or no exact constant-primer or identifier match. COPE v1.2.5 was used to merge the high-quality paired reads, and each unique nucleotide sequence was defined as a clonotype. MiTCR v1.1 was used to align clonotypes to the IMGT TRBV, TRBD and TRBJ reference segments. The analysis included only V-J combinations with a frequency above 0.0001, which together covered around 99% of the repertoires. The TCS score was defined as F50 (clonal expansion) divided by E x V (chaos), with BLOSUM62-based TCRdist calculated between CDR3 peptides within each V-J. Welch's t-statistics and random forest reduced approximately 520 V-J features to 10 to 15, which were used in a naive Bayes classifier (R e1071). Using fastp at Q25 and MiXCR, TCRdb reprocessed the public reads and kept productive beta chains. Entries are consolidated by CDR3 protein sequence, retaining the most common genes and DNA. The V and J calls and clone size come from TCRdb's table, not from the authors' own analysis. The sample table records 200,000 to 300,000 distinct CDR3 sequences; around 15% of these occur just once. The ten largest clones capture 28% of the sample.

The germline V gene encodes CDR1 MNHNS and CDR2 SASEGT. V loses 4 bases at its end and J loses 7 bases; junction bases beyond the gene matches: 10. Including cysteine and phenylalanine, the CDR3 has 16 amino acids. CDR3 DNA only is kept here, 48 bases in frame from base 1. The research as a whole found: Most expanded thyroid clonotypes (frequency above 0.001) were also found in blood, which suggests that blood repertoires may mirror thyroid immune responses. A 13 V-J signature model separated ophthalmopathy from stable hyperthyroidism, with roughly 88% sensitivity and 81.08% specificity in cross-validation and 80%/75% in testing. In validation, progression to ophthalmopathy was predicted by the model with nearly 71% sensitivity and 72.22% specificity, a median of roughly six months before onset. Sample size was not statistically predetermined, and blinding of investigators to group allocation was not performed.

This clonotype showed up many times. Its antigen is not yet known. No base-level quality is on record; no much larger clone is a single base apart. Here the chain combines TRBV6-1 and TRBJ2-1, with 10 bases in between that match TRBD2. Sample: blood. This receptor was taken from a woman aged 18-29 years with Graves' ophthalmopathy. The base sequence is TGTGCCAGCAGTGCGACACTAGCGGGAAGGAGAAATGAGCAGTTCTTC. This gives the protein CASSATLAGRRNEQFF.